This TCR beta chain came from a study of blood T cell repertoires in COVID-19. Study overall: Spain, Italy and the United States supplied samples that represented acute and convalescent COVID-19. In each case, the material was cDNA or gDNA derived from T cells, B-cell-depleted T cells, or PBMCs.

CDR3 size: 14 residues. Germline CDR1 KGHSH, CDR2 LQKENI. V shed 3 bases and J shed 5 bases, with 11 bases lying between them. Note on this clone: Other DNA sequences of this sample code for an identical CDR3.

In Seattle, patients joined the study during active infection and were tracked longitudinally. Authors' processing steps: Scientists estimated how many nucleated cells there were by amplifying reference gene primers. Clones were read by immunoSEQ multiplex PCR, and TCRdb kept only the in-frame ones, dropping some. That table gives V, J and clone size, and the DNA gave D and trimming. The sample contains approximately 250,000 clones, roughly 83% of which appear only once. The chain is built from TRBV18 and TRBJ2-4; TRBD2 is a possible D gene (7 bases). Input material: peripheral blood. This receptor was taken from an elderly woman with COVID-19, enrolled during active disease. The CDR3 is CASSPRGGENIQYF. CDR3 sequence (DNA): TGTGCCAGCTCACCCCGAGGGGGGGAAAACATTCAGTACTTC.